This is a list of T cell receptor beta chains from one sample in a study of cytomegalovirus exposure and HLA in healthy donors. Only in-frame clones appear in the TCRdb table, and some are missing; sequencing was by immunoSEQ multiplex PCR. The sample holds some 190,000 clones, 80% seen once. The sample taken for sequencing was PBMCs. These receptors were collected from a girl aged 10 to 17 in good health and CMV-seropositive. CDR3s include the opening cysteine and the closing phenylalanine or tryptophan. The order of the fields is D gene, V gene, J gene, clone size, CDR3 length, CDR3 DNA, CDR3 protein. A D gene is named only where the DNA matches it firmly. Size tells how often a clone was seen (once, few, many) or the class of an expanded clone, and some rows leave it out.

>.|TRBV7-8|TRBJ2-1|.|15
TGTGCCAGCAGCTTACCCCACAGCTCCTACAATGAGCAGTTCTTC
CASSLPHSSYNEQFF
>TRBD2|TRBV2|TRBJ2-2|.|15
TGTGCCAGCTCAGCGCTAGCGGGAGTTGCCGGGGAGCTGTTTTTT
CASSALAGVAGELFF
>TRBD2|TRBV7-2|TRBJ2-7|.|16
TGTGCCAGCAGCTTATCCCCAGCCGGGACTAGAAACGAGCAGTACTTC
CASSLSPAGTRNEQYF
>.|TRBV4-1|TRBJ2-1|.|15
TGCGCCAGCAGCCAATACCTAGCTTCCCCCCATGAGCAGTTCTTC
CASSQYLASPHEQFF
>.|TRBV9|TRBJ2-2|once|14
TGTGCCAGCAGCGTAGTTGGGAGCGGCGGGGAGCTGTTTTTT
CASSVVGSGGELFF
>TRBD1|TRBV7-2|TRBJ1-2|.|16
TGTGCCAGCAGCGGTTTTCCGGGACAGACTAACTATGGCTACACCTTC
CASSGFPGQTNYGYTF
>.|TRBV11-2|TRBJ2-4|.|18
TGTGCCAGCAGCTTAGATGGGGGAGGAAGGGGAGCCAAAAACATTCAGTACTTC
CASSLDGGGRGAKNIQYF
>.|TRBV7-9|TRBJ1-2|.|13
TGTGCCAGCAGCTTACAACAGGGCAATGGCTACACCTTC
CASSLQQGNGYTF
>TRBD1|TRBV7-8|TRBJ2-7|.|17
TGTGCCAGCAGCCCACCATGGGTCGGGACAGGGGCAATCAAGCAGTACTTC
CASSPPWVGTGAIKQYF
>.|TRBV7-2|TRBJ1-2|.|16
TGTGCCAGCAGCTTAGGGAGGTACAGACCTAACTATGGCTACACCTTC
CASSLGRYRPNYGYTF
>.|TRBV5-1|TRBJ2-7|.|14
TGCGCCAGCAGCACGACAGGTTTCTCCTACGAGCAGTACTTC
CASSTTGFSYEQYF
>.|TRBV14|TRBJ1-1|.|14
TGTGCCAGCAGCCAAGATCCGTTTTCCACTGAAGCTTTCTTT
CASSQDPFSTEAFF
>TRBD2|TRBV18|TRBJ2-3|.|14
TGTGCCAGCTCACCCCAGCGGGGTACAGATACGCAGTATTTT
CASSPQRGTDTQYF
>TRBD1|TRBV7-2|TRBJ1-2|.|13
TGTGCCAGCAGCCCCCGGAGGGGGCCCGGCTACACCTTC
CASSPRRGPGYTF
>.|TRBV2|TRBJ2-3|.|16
TGTGCCAGCATCCGGACTGGCCGTTCCGGGTCAGATACGCAGTATTTT
CASIRTGRSGSDTQYF
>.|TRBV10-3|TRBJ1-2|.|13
TGTGCCATCTCCCCGGAGGGTCGGTATGGCTACACCTTC
CAISPEGRYGYTF
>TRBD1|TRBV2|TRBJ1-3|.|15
TGTGCCAGCAGCCGGACAGGGACTTCTGGAAACACCATATATTTT
CASSRTGTSGNTIYF
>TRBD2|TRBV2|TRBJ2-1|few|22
TGTGCCAGCAGCGATCCGTCCGGGACTAGCGGGAGTGGGGGATCCGGATCGGGTGAGCAGTTCTTC
CASSDPSGTSGSGGSGSGEQFF
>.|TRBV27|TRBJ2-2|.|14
TGTGCCAGCACTCTGGGACTTAACACCGGGGAGCTGTTTTTT
CASTLGLNTGELFF
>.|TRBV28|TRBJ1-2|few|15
TGTGCCAGCAGTTTGGGTCAGGCGGGGGGATTCGGCTACACCTTC
CASSLGQAGGFGYTF
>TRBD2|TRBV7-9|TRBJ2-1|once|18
TGTGCCAGCAGCTTGGGGACTAGCGGGAGGGTGGTTGGCAATGAGCAGTTCTTC
CASSLGTSGRVVGNEQFF
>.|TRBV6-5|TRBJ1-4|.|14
TGTGCCAGCAGTACAGTCACAACTAATGAAAAACTGTTTTTT
CASSTVTTNEKLFF
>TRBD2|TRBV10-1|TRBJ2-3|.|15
TGCGCCAGCAGTAAGCGGGAGATTAATCAAGATACGCAGTATTTT
CASSKREINQDTQYF
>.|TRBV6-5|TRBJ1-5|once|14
TGTGCCAGCAGTTACCTGGGGGAGGGTCAGCCCCAGCATTTT
CASSYLGEGQPQHF
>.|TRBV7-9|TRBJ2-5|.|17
TGTGCCAGCAGCAGAAGAATGACTAGTGAGGGCGGGGAGACCCAGTACTTC
CASSRRMTSEGGETQYF
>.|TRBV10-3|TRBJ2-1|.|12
TGTGCCATCCTTACCGACTTTGATGAGCAGTTCTTC
CAILTDFDEQFF
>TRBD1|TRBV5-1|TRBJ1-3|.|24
TGCGCCAGCAGCTTGGCAAACCGGGACAGGGGGAACATAGGGTGGGGGCTCTCTGGAAACACCATATATTTT
CASSLANRDRGNIGWGLSGNTIYF
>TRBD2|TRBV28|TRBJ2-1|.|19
TGTGCCAGCAGTATACCCGGACTAGCGGGAGGGCAGGCCTACAATGAGCAGTTCTTC
CASSIPGLAGGQAYNEQFF
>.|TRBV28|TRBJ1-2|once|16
TGTGCCAGCAGTTTATTGCAGGGCTCAATGATCTATGGCTACACCTTC
CASSLLQGSMIYGYTF
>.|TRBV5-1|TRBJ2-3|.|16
TGCGCCAGCAGCTCGGAAGCGGTGACTAGCACAGATACGCAGTATTTT
CASSSEAVTSTDTQYF
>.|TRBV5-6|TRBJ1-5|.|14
TGTGCCAGCAGCCATTCGGGATTGGGGCAGCCCCAGCATTTT
CASSHSGLGQPQHF
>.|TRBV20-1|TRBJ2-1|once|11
TGCAGTGCTACGAGTTACAATGAGCAGTTCTTC
CSATSYNEQFF
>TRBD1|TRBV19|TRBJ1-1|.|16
TGTGCCAGTAGTATCGTCAGGGGGCAGTGGAACACTGAAGCTTTCTTT
CASSIVRGQWNTEAFF
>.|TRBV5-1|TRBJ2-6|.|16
TGCGCCAGCAGCTCAAGACTCAGCTCTGGGGCCAACGTCCTGACTTTC
CASSSRLSSGANVLTF
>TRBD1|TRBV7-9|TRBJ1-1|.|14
TGTGCCAGCAGCGATTGGTCCGGGACAGGGTCCCCCTTCTTT
CASSDWSGTGSPFF
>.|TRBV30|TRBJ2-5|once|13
TGTGCCTGGAGTACCCAGGGCCAAGAGACCCAGTACTTC
CAWSTQGQETQYF
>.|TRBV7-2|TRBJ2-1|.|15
TGTGCCAGCAGCTCCAGCGGAGGTTCGGCAATTGTGCAGTTCTTC
CASSSSGGSAIVQFF
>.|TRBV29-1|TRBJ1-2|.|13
TGCAGCGTAGACGTCAGGGATAACTATGGCTACACCTTC
CSVDVRDNYGYTF
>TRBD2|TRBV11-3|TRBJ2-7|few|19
TGTGCCAGCCCCGGATTAAGGACTAGCGGGAGCCCCACATCCTACGAGCAGTACTTC
CASPGLRTSGSPTSYEQYF
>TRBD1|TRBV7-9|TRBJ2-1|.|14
TGTGCCAGCAGCCACCGGGACAGGGACGTTGAGCAGTTCTTC
CASSHRDRDVEQFF
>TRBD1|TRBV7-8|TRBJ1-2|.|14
TGTGCCAGCAGCTTTGGGACAGGGAACTATGGCTACACCTTC
CASSFGTGNYGYTF
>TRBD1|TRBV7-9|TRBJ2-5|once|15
TGTGCCAGCAGCTCTGGGACAGGCAGAGAAGAGACCCAGTACTTC
CASSSGTGREETQYF
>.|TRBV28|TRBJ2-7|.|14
TGTGCCAGCAGTTTATATAGCCTTCCCTACGAGCAGTACTTC
CASSLYSLPYEQYF
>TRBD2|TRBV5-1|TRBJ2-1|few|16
TGCGCCAGCAGCTCGGCGAGCGGGAGGGCCGGGAATGAGCAGTTCTTC
CASSSASGRAGNEQFF
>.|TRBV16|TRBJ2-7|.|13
TGTGCCAGCAGCCTGGATGGAGACTGGGAGCAGTACTTC
CASSLDGDWEQYF
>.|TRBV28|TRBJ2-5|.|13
TGTGCCAGCAGTTTTCAGGAAAAAGAGACCCAGTACTTC
CASSFQEKETQYF
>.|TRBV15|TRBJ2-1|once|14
TGTGCCACCAGCAGAGATCATACGGGTAATGAGCAGTTCTTC
CATSRDHTGNEQFF
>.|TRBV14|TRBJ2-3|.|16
TGTGCCAGCAGCCAAGCTCGCTACCCAATGTGGGATACGCAGTATTTT
CASSQARYPMWDTQYF
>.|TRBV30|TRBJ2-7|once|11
TGTGCCTGGAGTTCGAGTGACGAGCAGTACTTC
CAWSSSDEQYF